Sequencing of this TCR beta chain was carried out in a study of PD-1 blockade in classical Hodgkin lymphoma. All patients experienced relapse after autologous stem cell transplantation, and brentuximab vedotin exposure was variable. Best overall response was complete response, partial response or progressive disease in these relapsed/refractory classical Hodgkin lymphoma patients. Germline values: CDR1 MNHEY, CDR2 SVGAGI. The CDR3 covers 16 residues. Trimming left V 0 bases short and J 5 bases short, with 16 bases between. General study results and limits: CD4+ TCR diversity climbed significantly by C4D1, unlike CD8+ TCR diversity. At baseline, newly diagnosed patients reportedly showed less TCR diversity than healthy donors.

Comments on this clone: Its antigen is not known.

Sequencing used immunoSEQ multiplex PCR; TCRdb keeps in-frame clones, though not all of them. The data show approximately 73,000 clones, with around 93% seen just once and approximately 8.1% held by the top ten. This material consisted of peripheral blood mononuclear cells (PBMCs), taken at baseline. This sequence was found in a human donor with classical Hodgkin lymphoma. The V call is TRBV6-5, the J call TRBJ1-2, with D perhaps matching TRBD1 (6 bases). Here the CDR3 DNA reads TGTGCCAGCAGTTACTCGGGGGGCTTGTCTCAATATGGCTACACCTTC. As protein: CASSYSGGLSQYGYTF.